Listed here are 27 T cell receptor beta chains from one sample, sequenced in a study of T cell responses to AZD1222 COVID-19 vaccine. The table came from immunoSEQ multiplex PCR; TCRdb's copy has only in-frame clones and leaves some out. Of about 150,000 clones in the sample, more than 75% were seen once. The sequenced sample was peripheral blood, obtained on day 0 of AZD1222 vaccination. The receptors were gathered from an adult in good health.

The chain carries TRBV4-2 and TRBJ1-5; 8 bases align to TRBD1. This CDR3 has 14 amino acids. V lost 1 base and J lost 4; bases outside the gene matches: 0. CDR1 is LGHNA, CDR2 YNFKEQ, per germline. The CDR3 loop is CASSQGDRNQPQHF. Written as DNA, the CDR3 is TGTGCCAGCAGCCAAGGGGACAGGAATCAGCCCCAGCATTTT.

The chain employs TRBV7-3 and TRBJ2-3; D remains ambiguous. Trimming took off 5 bases at V and 1 base at J, with 7 bases between the two ends. Germline V gives CDR1 SGHTA, CDR2 FQGTGA. This CDR3 is 13 amino acids long. In DNA form, the CDR3 reads TGTGCCAGCAGCGTGGACGGCACAGATACGCAGTATTTT. Residues: CASSVDGTDTQYF. The full variable domain, its missing parts supplied by reference TRBV7-3 and TRBJ2-3, is GAGVSQTPSNKVTEKGKYVELRCDPISGHTALYWYRQSLGQGPEFLIYFQGTGAADDSGLPNDRFFAVRPEGSVSTLKIQRTERGDSAVYLCASSVDGTDTQYFGPGTRLTVL.

The chain recombines TRBV3-1 (or the pseudogene TRBV3-2) with TRBJ2-7; D uncertain. Germline V lookup: CDR1 LGHDT, CDR2 YNNKEL (reference sequence). The CDR3 is 14 amino acids. V was shortened by 4 bases and J by 3 bases, with 13 bases between the two germline ends. The CDR3 is CASSLAAANYEQYF. The CDR3 nucleotides read TGTGCCAGCAGCCTGGCGGCAGCAAACTACGAGCAGTACTTC.

The chain carries TRBV21-1 and TRBJ2-2; TRBD1 is taken as the D call from the table, unchecked against the DNA. TRBV21-1 is assigned pseudogene status. The CDR3 has 12 amino acids. CDR3 bases: TGTGCCAGCGGACAGGGCCGCGGGGAGCTGTTTTTT. Amino acids: CASGQGRGELFF.

This chain joins TRBV3-1 (or the pseudogene TRBV3-2) and TRBJ2-7; no clear D gene. Deletions cut 1 base from V and 7 bases from J, with 14 bases between. This CDR3 region has 14 residues. In germline, CDR1 is LGHDT, CDR2 YNNKEL (reference sequence). For the CDR3, the DNA is TGTGCCAGCAGCCAAGGACGGTCCCCTCAAGAGCAGTACTTC. It translates to CASSQGRSPQEQYF.

The V gene is TRBV5-8, the J gene TRBJ2-1, with no clear D. The germline V and J ends were trimmed by 0 bases and 2 bases, with 12 bases remaining between them. The CDR3 is 16 residues long. Per germline, CDR1 SGHTS and CDR2 YDEGEE. This chain's CDR3 is CASSLEAYSTYNEQFF. In nucleotides, the CDR3 is TGTGCCAGCAGCTTGGAGGCCTACTCCACCTACAATGAGCAGTTCTTC. Full variable domain (remainder filled in from reference TRBV5-8 and TRBJ2-1): EAGVTQSPTHLIKTRGQQATLRCSPISGHTSVYWYQQALGLGLQFLLWYDEGEERNRGNFPPRFSGRQFPNYSSELNVNALELEDSALYLCASSLEAYSTYNEQFFGPGTRLTVL.

The V gene is TRBV7-9, the J gene TRBJ2-1; no reliable D call. The V end lost 5 bases, the J end lost 4 bases, and 12 bases lay between the germline ends. CDR3 length: 14 residues. From germline, CDR1 is SEHNR and CDR2 FQNEAQ (reference sequence). In DNA form, the CDR3 reads TGTGCCAGCAGCCCTCCAGACGGATACAATGAGCAGTTCTTC. It is translated as CASSPPDGYNEQFF. Variable domain in full (rest from reference TRBV7-9 and TRBJ2-1): DTGVSQNPRHKITKRGQNVTFRCDPISEHNRLYWYRQTLGQGPEFLTYFQNEAQLEKSRLLSDRFSAERPKGSFSTLEIQRTEQGDSAMYLCASSPPDGYNEQFFGPGTRLTVL.

The chain couples TRBV5-8 to TRBJ1-2; 8 bases match TRBD1. The length of the CDR3 is 16 residues. CDR1 is SGHTS, CDR2 YDEGEE, per germline. V was clipped by 5 bases and J by 2 bases; unmatched bases: 11. This chain's CDR3 is CASSSDRDQINYGYTF. The CDR3 bases are TGTGCCAGCAGTTCGGACAGGGATCAAATAAACTATGGCTACACCTTC. The full variable domain, with the rest looked up from reference TRBV5-8 and TRBJ1-2, is EAGVTQSPTHLIKTRGQQATLRCSPISGHTSVYWYQQALGLGLQFLLWYDEGEERNRGNFPPRFSGRQFPNYSSELNVNALELEDSALYLCASSSDRDQINYGYTFGSGTRLTVV.

V gene TRBV7-2 combines with J gene TRBJ2-1; D could derive from TRBD1 or TRBD2 (6 bases each). Trimming shortened V by 1 base and J by 2 bases, and 12 bases separated the two germline ends. The germline V gene has CDR1 SGHTA and CDR2 FQGNSA. This CDR3 spans 16 amino acids. The CDR3 bases are TGTGCCAGCAGCTTAGTTTGGGGGGCACCCTACAATGAGCAGTTCTTC. Its translation is CASSLVWGAPYNEQFF. Using reference TRBV7-2 and TRBJ2-1 for the parts outside the CDR3, the full variable domain is GAGVSQSPSNKVTEKGKDVELRCDPISGHTALYWYRQSLGQGLEFLIYFQGNSAPDKSGLPSDRFSAERTGGSVSTLTIQRTQQEDSAVYLCASSLVWGAPYNEQFFGPGTRLTVL.

Written as DNA, the CDR3 is TGCGCCAGCAGCCAAGCGGGACAGGGAGCAGACGAGCAGTACTTC. The encoded protein is CASSQAGQGADEQYF. This chain connects TRBV4-1 to TRBJ2-7, with TRBD1 matching 9 bases. V trimming: 1 base; J trimming: 5 bases; junction bases outside the gene matches: 6. The CDR3 covers 15 residues. Germline assignment: CDR1 MGHRA and CDR2 YSYEKL.

The V and J genes are TRBV11-1 and TRBJ2-1, with a weak D call TRBD2 (6 bases). In germline, CDR1 is SGHAT, CDR2 FQDESV (reference sequence). Trimming removed 6 bases at V and 2 bases at J, with 11 bases between. The CDR3 extends over 14 amino acids. The CDR3: CASSRESPYNEQFF. The CDR3 nucleotides read TGTGCCAGCAGTCGGGAGTCGCCCTACAATGAGCAGTTCTTC.

CDR3 residues: CASSVRGASYGYTF. DNA for the CDR3: TGTGCCAGCAGCGTACGGGGTGCATCGTATGGCTACACCTTC. The gene calls are TRBV6-5 and TRBJ1-2; D is ambiguous. Germline V gene lookup returns CDR1 MNHEY and CDR2 SVGAGI. The CDR3 totals 14 residues. The ends were cut back, 6 bases at V and 5 bases at J, with 16 bases in the middle.

The rearrangement uses TRBV14 and TRBJ1-5, with unresolved D. Germline V gene data show CDR1 as SGHDN and CDR2 as FVKESK. Trimming took 0 bases from V and 2 from J, leaving 5 bases between them. CDR3 size: 14 residues. CDR3 DNA: TGTGCCAGCAGCCAAGATCACGGCAATCAGCCCCAGCATTTT. This translates into CASSQDHGNQPQHF.

The CDR3: CASSPGLADSPLHF. In DNA, the CDR3 is TGTGCCAGCAGCCCGGGACTCGCGGATTCACCCCTCCACTTT. This chain connects TRBV9 to TRBJ1-6; TRBD1 is a possible D gene (5 bases). Germline V CDR1 and CDR2: SGDLS, YYNGEE. The CDR3 is 14 residues long. V was shortened by 4 bases and J by 8 bases, with 13 bases between the two germline ends.

This clone was seen a single time. The J gene is TRBJ2-7, the V gene TRBV27; D gene uncertain. The CDR3 runs 12 residues. Trimming took 4 bases from V and 2 from J, leaving 6 bases between them. Germline loops: CDR1 MNHEY, CDR2 SMNVEV (reference sequence). CDR3 protein: CASSSSPYEQYF. CDR3 DNA sequence: TGTGCCAGCAGTTCCTCCCCCTACGAGCAGTACTTC.

The chain carries TRBV5-1 and TRBJ1-2, with D uncertain. Trimming cost V 0 bases and J 0 bases, with 3 bases left between them. Germline V CDR1 and CDR2: SGHRS, YFSETQ. CDR3 length: 13 amino acids. The CDR3 DNA reads TGCGCCAGCAGCTTGGACACTAACTATGGCTACACCTTC. As protein: CASSLDTNYGYTF.

V usage is TRBV9 and J usage is TRBJ2-1; D remains unclear. Germline lookup yields CDR1 SGDLS and CDR2 YYNGEE. V lost 0 bases and J lost 10, with 5 bases in between. This CDR3 is built from 11 residues. CDR3 DNA: TGTGCCAGCAGCGTAGCGAAAGAGCAGTTCTTC. Its translation is CASSVAKEQFF.

The rearrangement uses TRBV29-1 and TRBJ1-4; no clear D. CDR3 length: 15 amino acids. V shed 0 bases and J shed 2 bases, with 10 bases lying between them. From germline, CDR1 is SQVTM and CDR2 ANQGSEA. CDR3 nucleotide sequence: TGCAGCGTTGAAGAGTACGGGCAGACTAATGAAAAACTGTTTTTT. It encodes CSVEEYGQTNEKLFF.

The V gene is TRBV18, the J gene TRBJ1-1; maybe TRBD1 (5 bases). Trimming shortened V by 10 bases and J by 4 bases, and 16 bases separated the two germline ends. The CDR3 runs 13 residues. Germline-derived CDR1 and CDR2 are KGHSH and LQKENI. CDR3 DNA: TGTGCCACATCCCTCCAGGGTTCCACTGAAGCTTTCTTT. This codes for CATSLQGSTEAFF.

The rearrangement links TRBV3-1 (or the pseudogene TRBV3-2) to TRBJ1-6, with D possibly being TRBD1 (5 bases). This CDR3 region has 14 residues. Germline V gene lookup returns CDR1 LGHDT and CDR2 YNNKEL (reference sequence). Trimming removed 4 bases at V and 9 bases at J, with 13 bases between. CDR3 nucleotides: TGTGCCAGCAGCCGGACGGACCAGGGTTCACCCCTCCACTTT. Translation: CASSRTDQGSPLHF.

The genes are TRBV9 and TRBJ1-2; D is perhaps TRBD1 (5 bases). CDR3 length: 14 amino acids. Trimming cost V 0 bases and J 2 bases, with 8 bases left between them. Germline CDR1 SGDLS, CDR2 YYNGEE. For the CDR3, the DNA is TGTGCCAGCAGCGTAGGGCGGGGCAACTATGGCTACACCTTC. It translates to CASSVGRGNYGYTF.

Comment on this clone: The identical CDR3 is also encoded by other nucleotide sequences in the sample. This sequence joins TRBV9 and TRBJ2-7, with 11 bases that match TRBD1. Trimming cost V 0 bases and J 3 bases; bases outside gene matches: 2. The CDR3 runs to 15 residues. Looked up from germline, CDR1 is SGDLS and CDR2 is YYNGEE. CDR3 sequence (DNA): TGTGCCAGCAGCGTAGGTGGGACAGGGGGCTACGAGCAGTACTTC. Its protein product is CASSVGGTGGYEQYF.

The rearrangement uses TRBV7-9 and TRBJ2-3, with D perhaps TRBD1 or TRBD2 (5 bases each). The CDR3 is 17 residues long. The ends were cut back, 2 bases at V and 0 bases at J, with 15 bases in the middle. Germline CDR1 is SEHNR and CDR2 is FQNEAQ (reference sequence). CDR3 in amino acids: CASSLLPAGASTDTQYF. CDR3 sequence (DNA): TGTGCCAGCAGCTTACTTCCCGCCGGGGCTAGCACAGATACGCAGTATTTT.

The chain uses TRBV5-1 and TRBJ2-5; TRBD2 aligns across 7 bases. In germline, CDR1 is SGHRS, CDR2 YFSETQ. V shed 1 base and J 2 bases; nucleotides not matched to a gene: 8. This CDR3 is 16 amino acids long. Here the CDR3 reads CASSLTSAPPQETQYF. The CDR3 nucleotides are TGCGCCAGCAGCTTGACTAGCGCCCCTCCTCAAGAGACCCAGTACTTC.

This chain joins TRBV6-1 and TRBJ1-3; D possibly corresponds to TRBD1 (5 bases). This CDR3 comprises 18 residues. The germline V gene has CDR1 MNHNS and CDR2 SASEGT. Trimming removed 2 bases from V and 0 bases from J, with 17 bases in between. CDR3 sequence reads: CASSERMAHGGSGNTIYF. DNA for the CDR3: TGTGCCAGCAGTGAAAGGATGGCTCACGGGGGCTCTGGAAACACCATATATTTT.

This rearrangement joins TRBV6-5 to TRBJ2-1; 11 positions agree with TRBD2. With V trimmed by 6 bases and J by 4 bases, 5 bases remained unmatched. The CDR3 is 15 residues long. The germline V gene has CDR1 MNHEY and CDR2 SVGAGI. The CDR3 loop is CASRYTSGGYNEQFF. In DNA, the CDR3 is TGTGCCAGCAGGTACACTAGCGGGGGTTACAATGAGCAGTTCTTC.

V is TRBV2 and J is TRBJ1-3; 7 nucleotides match TRBD1. In germline, CDR1 is SNHLY, CDR2 FYNNEI. Unmatched junction bases numbered 14, after V lost 10 bases and J lost 2 bases. The CDR3 runs 16 residues. CDR3 DNA sequence: TGTGCCACCACCCGACGCGGAAGGGGGCCTGGAAACACCATATATTTT. Its protein is CATTRRGRGPGNTIYF.